The sequence of this TCR beta chain was determined in a study of cytomegalovirus exposure and HLA in healthy donors. Findings and caveats of the study: The authors later found most CMV-associated TCR beta chains appeared HLA-restricted.

This clone was recorded a few times. Its specificity is unknown. Trimming removed 4 bases at V and 7 bases at J, with 18 bases between. The CDR3 is 15 amino acids. Germline V gene lookup returns CDR1 SGHRS and CDR2 YFSETQ. The PCR ran on 60 Vbeta and 13 Jbeta primers. Produced via immunoSEQ multiplex PCR; TCRdb's table is partial and in-frame only. The sample contains about 140,000 clones, over 8% of which appear only once. V is TRBV5-1 and J is TRBJ2-1; D is perhaps TRBD1 (6 bases). What was sequenced was PBMCs. The source is a male donor in good health and CMV-seronegative. The CDR3 coding sequence is TGCGCCAGCAGCCATACAGGGCCCGTATCGAATGAGCAGTTCTTC. Its protein is CASSHTGPVSNEQFF.